This T cell receptor beta chain is drawn from a study of memory CD8 T cells in hepatitis C reinfection (dated by TCRdb to about 2017). With respect to the entire study: Three donors spontaneously resolved two consecutive HCV infections, while two donors cleared a primary infection but became chronically infected after reinfection. An HCV reinfection was defined as a positive HCV RNA test that came after two negative tests taken at least 60 days apart. Samples from before reinfection were taken anywhere from 55 to 20 weeks prior to reinfection being detected. Participants who had resolved a prior HCV infection were followed every 3 months in the reinfection study. Between about 2008 and 2012, about 5 reinfection cases with stored pre-reinfection samples were identified. The TCR beta repertoire of virus-specific CD8 T cells was tracked longitudinally in roughly 5 donors across an HCV reinfection episode. Results the study describes overall, beyond this receptor: Because the study included only a few donors, definitive conclusions about public clonotypes linked to secondary clearance could not be reached.

Reading the label with the study, this specimen's time point is: pre-reinfection, 55 to 20 weeks before reinfection detection. TCR sequencing was performed on the sorted cells directly ex vivo, without any in vitro expansion beforehand. The donors were people who inject drugs and were enrolled in Canada's Montreal Acute Hepatitis C Cohort Study (HEPCO). As controls, total naive CD8 T cells were sorted as viable CD3+ CD8+ CD45RO- cells from a couple of donors at all three reinfection time points. Before sorting, cryopreserved peripheral blood mononuclear cells were thawed and used as the source for purifying CD8 T cells. The MACS CD8+ T cell Isolation Kit was used to enrich CD8 T cells by negative selection. Cell sorting was done on a BD FACSAria II sorter with FACSDiva software, and data were analyzed with FlowJo. CDR1 and CDR2, looked up from the germline V gene (reference sequence), are SEHNR and FQNEAQ. V ends up 8 bases short and J 5 bases short, with an unmatched junction base count of 9. Taken from cysteine to phenylalanine, the CDR3 has 16 residues. The entry retains the CDR3 DNA only, 48 bases that are in frame from base 1.

Library construction relied on the immunoSEQ multiplex PCR assay. Genomic DNA was pulled from the sorted cells, and the automated high-throughput method of Adaptive Biotechnologies was used to sequence the TCR beta V, D and J regions. A two-step, bias-controlled multiplex PCR was used to amplify CDR3 regions. Amplified TCR beta libraries were sequenced on an Illumina instrument. Per the authors' processing: Demultiplexed reads were processed to reduce amplification and sequencing bias, and CDR3 sequences were assigned to gene families using the IMGT database. Repertoire data were analyzed with ImmunoSEQ software version 2.0. Out-of-frame sequences and sequences containing stop codons in the CDR3 were removed from the clonotype lists. Clonotypes with a frequency below 0.01% were excluded because such low-frequency clonotypes corresponded to less than one cell. To get richness, observed richness was divided by input cell number, while evenness came from dividing Shannon entropy by log observed richness. To measure repertoire diversity and how similar the repertoire was between time points, Simpson diversity and Morisita-Horn overlap indices were applied. Clonotypes were grouped as dominant (>1%), sub-dominant (0.5-0.99%), low abundance (0.1-0.49%) or lowest abundance (<0.1%). For the germline index, total nucleotide additions were subtracted from total CDR3 length, and that difference was then divided by total CDR3 length. The clones in this table, taken by TCRdb from immuneACCESS, are in-frame only. Not every clone is retained; where verified, under half of the shortfall comes from an unresolved V gene, and the cause of the rest is unknown. That table is the source of V, J and clone size, and D and trimming were worked out from the DNA. A total of about 6,200 clones appear in this sample, more than 80% of them only once. Of the sample, 22% is held by the ten largest clones.

This clone is identified as large (0.1 to 1%). Its antigen is unknown. No much larger clone exists at a distance of one base, and base qualities are not known. Sequencing was carried out using naive CD8+ T cells sorted from blood. Explained via the paper, the cell subset or site label denotes: total naive CD8+CD45RO- T cells. The chain uses TRBV7-9 and TRBJ2-1, with TRBD2 matching 13 junction bases. The sequence was obtained from a man in his forties or fifties with hepatitis C virus infection. The nucleotide sequence is given as TGTGCCAGCCGTCGATCGGGACTAGCGGGAAACAATGAGCAGTTCTTC. It is translated as CASRRSGLAGNNEQFF. The CDR3, completed at both ends by the reference TRBV7-9 and TRBJ2-1 genes, gives the full variable domain DTGVSQNPRHKITKRGQNVTFRCDPISEHNRLYWYRQTLGQGPEFLTYFQNEAQLEKSRLLSDRFSAERPKGSFSTLEIQRTEQGDSAMYLCASRRSGLAGNNEQFFGPGTRLTVL.